A single sample is the source of the 9 T cell receptor beta chains below, sequenced in a study of shared clonotypes between healthy human individuals (TCRdb year 2020). Receptor amplification or capture employed the immunoSEQ multiplex PCR assay. The clones in this table, taken by TCRdb from immuneACCESS, are in-frame only. Not every clone is retained; where verified, under half of the shortfall comes from an unresolved V gene, and the cause of the rest is unknown. This sample lists 2 million to 2.5 million clones; approximately 95% were detected once. Roughly 0.36% of the sample lies in the top ten. Sequenced sample: naive CD4+ T cells from PBMCs. What the cell subset or site label conveys for this sample: CD45RA+ positively selected. These receptors all come from a young man in good health. Some clones in this sample may be carry-over from other donors' samples.

This clone has just one count. This chain uses TRBV5-4 with TRBJ2-7; TRBD2 matches at 8 bases. Trimming at V came to 0 bases and at J to 5 bases, leaving 10 bases not matched to a gene. Germline assignment: CDR1 SGHNT and CDR2 YYREEE (reference sequence). The length of the CDR3 is 16 residues. Here the CDR3 reads CASSLAGGRAVNEQYF. The CDR3 DNA reads TGTGCCAGCAGCTTGGCGGGGGGGCGGGCTGTGAACGAGCAGTACTTC.

This sequence joins TRBV25-1 and TRBJ2-3; D ambiguous. Trimming took 6 bases from V and 3 from J, leaving 13 bases between them. Germline V lookup: CDR1 MGHDK, CDR2 SYGVNS. The CDR3 spans 14 residues. For the CDR3, the DNA is TGTGCCAGCAGCTTGTGGACGGGTACAGATACGCAGTATTTT. As protein: CASSLWTGTDTQYF.

The V call is TRBV20-1, the J call TRBJ1-1; TRBD1 might be the D (6 bases). V was cut by 8 bases and J by 5 bases, with 12 bases left in between. The germline gives CDR1 DFQATT, CDR2 SNEGSKA (reference sequence). The CDR3 has 11 amino acids. The DNA of the CDR3 is TGCAGTTCAGAGGGGGGGACTGAAGCTTTCTTT. This codes for CSSEGGTEAFF.

V is TRBV5-1 and J is TRBJ1-2; tentatively, D is TRBD1 (5 bases). With 3 bases removed from V and 5 bases from J, the gap between germline ends came to 14 bases. The germline V gene has CDR1 SGHRS and CDR2 YFSETQ. The CDR3 length is 14 residues. This CDR3 reads CASSSVDSVYGYTF. CDR3 DNA sequence: TGCGCCAGCAGCTCCGTTGACAGTGTTTATGGCTACACCTTC.

The CDR3 DNA follows: TGTGCCAGCAGCGTAGACGGGACAGGGGCGTACGAGCAGTACTTC. This sequence encodes CASSVDGTGAYEQYF. J is TRBJ2-7 and V is TRBV9; 10 bases line up with TRBD1. The CDR3 is 15 amino acids. Per germline, CDR1 SGDLS and CDR2 YYNGEE. With 0 bases clipped from V and 4 bases from J, the junction kept 4 bases outside the gene matches. The entire variable domain, with the rest obtained from reference TRBV9 and TRBJ2-7, is as follows: DSGVTQTPKHLITATGQRVTLRCSPRSGDLSVYWYQQSLDQGLQFLIQYYNGEERAKGNILERFSAQQFPDLHSELNLSSLELGDSALYFCASSVDGTGAYEQYFGPGTRLTVT.

The chain couples TRBV18 to TRBJ2-2, with D perhaps TRBD2 (6 bases). The V gene lost 5 bases and the J gene lost 0 bases, with 13 bases spanning the gap. The CDR3 loop spans 16 amino acids. CDR1 is KGHSH and CDR2 is LQKENI in the germline V gene. The CDR3, as DNA: TGTGCCAGCTCAGAGTCTAGGAGGGCGAACACCGGGGAGCTGTTTTTT. Protein product: CASSESRRANTGELFF.

Concerning this clone: The sample has other DNA sequences that encode this CDR3 too. The chain carries TRBV7-3 and TRBJ2-1; D uncertain. Germline assignment: CDR1 SGHTA and CDR2 FQGTGA. There are 15 residues in the CDR3. V was cut by 1 base and J by 0 bases, with 7 bases left in between. CDR3 protein: CASSLSRSSYNEQFF. Written as DNA, the CDR3 is TGTGCCAGCAGCTTAAGCAGAAGCTCCTACAATGAGCAGTTCTTC.

This chain connects TRBV28 to TRBJ1-2, with 9 nucleotides matching TRBD1. The CDR3 runs 16 residues. Germline V gene sequence: CDR1 MDHEN, CDR2 SYDVKM. V trimming: 4 bases; J trimming: 2 bases; junction bases outside the gene matches: 8. In nucleotides, the CDR3 is TGTGCCAGCAGTTCCCTGGGACAGGGAGACAACTATGGCTACACCTTC. Translating gives CASSSLGQGDNYGYTF.

V usage is TRBV10-3 and J usage is TRBJ2-1; 8 bases map to TRBD2. This CDR3 has 13 residues. With 10 bases clipped from V and 7 bases from J, the junction kept 9 bases outside the gene matches. The germline CDR1 and CDR2 sequences are ENHRY and SYGVKD. DNA for the CDR3: TGTGCCACCGGAGGGACTAGTGAGAATGAGCAGTTCTTC. It specifies CATGGTSENEQFF.